These T cell receptor beta chains were read from a single sample in a study of blood T cell repertoires in COVID-19. Repertoires were generated with immunoSEQ multiplex PCR, while TCRdb's copy carries only in-frame clones and drops some. The sample yields 200,000 or so clones, approximately 90% seen once. Sequencing was performed on peripheral blood. The receptors were gathered from an older man with active or convalescent COVID-19. Both conserved end residues are part of each CDR3. A D gene is named only where the DNA matches it firmly. Clone size is shown for a subset of rows, as once, few, many or a class of expanded clone.

CDR3 protein: CASSTRDTSYEQYF
CDR3 DNA: TGTGCCAGCAGCACCCGGGACACCTCCTACGAGCAGTACTTC
V gene: TRBV9
J gene: TRBJ2-7
clone size: few
D gene: NA

CDR3 protein: CASSVGPGQRSGANVLTF
CDR3 DNA: TGTGCCAGCAGCGTAGGTCCGGGACAGAGATCTGGGGCCAACGTCCTGACTTTC
V gene: TRBV9
J gene: TRBJ2-6
clone size: NA
D gene: TRBD1

CDR3 protein: CATSELTTGTQYF
CDR3 DNA: TGTGCCACCAGTGAGTTAACCACCGGTACGCAGTATTTT
V gene: TRBV24-1
J gene: TRBJ2-3
clone size: NA
D gene: NA

CDR3 protein: CASSDRGRETQYF
CDR3 DNA: TGTGCCAGCAGCGACAGGGGGCGGGAGACCCAGTACTTC
V gene: TRBV27
J gene: TRBJ2-5
clone size: NA
D gene: TRBD1

CDR3 protein: CASSPSTSIRETQYF
CDR3 DNA: TGTGCCAGCAGCCCCAGTACGTCGATTCGAGAGACCCAGTACTTC
V gene: TRBV28
J gene: TRBJ2-5
clone size: NA
D gene: NA

CDR3 protein: CASSPGREGAEAFF
CDR3 DNA: TGTGCCAGCTCACCAGGGCGGGAGGGAGCTGAAGCTTTCTTT
V gene: TRBV18
J gene: TRBJ1-1
clone size: NA
D gene: NA

CDR3 protein: CASSLGPARKVTDTQYF
CDR3 DNA: TGTGCCAGCAGTTTGGGGCCAGCACGAAAAGTCACAGATACGCAGTATTTT
V gene: TRBV27
J gene: TRBJ2-3
clone size: NA
D gene: NA

CDR3 protein: CASTGMDTEAFF
CDR3 DNA: TGTGCCAGTACAGGGATGGACACTGAAGCTTTCTTT
V gene: TRBV19
J gene: TRBJ1-1
clone size: NA
D gene: NA

CDR3 protein: CAWRGAANYGYTF
CDR3 DNA: TGTGCCTGGAGGGGGGCTGCTAACTATGGCTACACCTTC
V gene: TRBV30
J gene: TRBJ1-2
clone size: NA
D gene: NA

CDR3 protein: CASSWGLGGGSYEQYF
CDR3 DNA: TGTGCCAGCAGCTGGGGGTTAGGCGGGGGATCCTACGAGCAGTACTTC
V gene: TRBV7-2
J gene: TRBJ2-7
clone size: NA
D gene: TRBD2

CDR3 protein: CASSDLTILADTQYF
CDR3 DNA: TGTGCCAGCAGTGACCTGACTATCCTCGCAGATACGCAGTATTTT
V gene: TRBV28
J gene: TRBJ2-3
clone size: NA
D gene: NA

CDR3 protein: CASSVGQPNTGELFF
CDR3 DNA: TGTGCCAGCAGCGTAGGACAGCCGAACACCGGGGAGCTGTTTTTT
V gene: TRBV9
J gene: TRBJ2-2
clone size: NA
D gene: NA

CDR3 protein: CASSQVRTGPASF
CDR3 DNA: TGTGCCAGCAGCCAAGTCAGGACAGGGCCCGCTAGCTTC
V gene: TRBV3-1/TRBV3-2
J gene: TRBJ1-2
clone size: NA
D gene: TRBD1

CDR3 protein: CAALVGQGAGEQYF
CDR3 DNA: TGTGCGGCATTGGTGGGACAGGGGGCGGGTGAGCAGTACTTC
V gene: TRBV6-5
J gene: TRBJ2-7
clone size: few
D gene: TRBD1

CDR3 protein: CAWSVGRVGDQPQHF
CDR3 DNA: TGTGCCTGGAGTGTAGGCAGGGTAGGGGATCAGCCCCAGCATTTT
V gene: TRBV30
J gene: TRBJ1-5
clone size: NA
D gene: NA

CDR3 protein: CASSLWGGSNQPQHF
CDR3 DNA: TGTGCCAGCAGCTTATGGGGGGGTAGCAATCAGCCCCAGCATTTT
V gene: TRBV7-8
J gene: TRBJ1-5
clone size: NA
D gene: NA

CDR3 protein: CASSPPGQINEKLFF
CDR3 DNA: TGTGCCAGCAGCCCTCCGGGACAGATAAATGAAAAACTGTTTTTT
V gene: TRBV7-9
J gene: TRBJ1-4
clone size: few
D gene: TRBD1

CDR3 protein: CASSQDTHCTF
CDR3 DNA: TGTGCCAGCAGCCAAGACACCCACTGCACCTTC
V gene: TRBV3-1/TRBV3-2
J gene: TRBJ1-2
clone size: NA
D gene: NA

CDR3 protein: CASSLRGTSGGETQYF
CDR3 DNA: TGTGCCAGCAGCCTTCGAGGGACTAGCGGGGGAGAGACCCAGTACTTC
V gene: TRBV3-1/TRBV3-2
J gene: TRBJ2-5
clone size: NA
D gene: TRBD2

CDR3 protein: CASSPGRDTQYF
CDR3 DNA: TGTGCCAGCTCACCCGGGAGGGATACGCAGTATTTT
V gene: TRBV18
J gene: TRBJ2-3
clone size: NA
D gene: TRBD2

CDR3 protein: CATSMGLAADTQYF
CDR3 DNA: TGTGCCACCAGCATGGGACTAGCTGCAGATACGCAGTATTTT
V gene: TRBV15
J gene: TRBJ2-3
clone size: NA
D gene: TRBD2

CDR3 protein: CASSPAGTPYNEQFF
CDR3 DNA: TGTGCCAGCAGCCCTGCAGGGACTCCCTACAATGAGCAGTTCTTC
V gene: TRBV27
J gene: TRBJ2-1
clone size: NA
D gene: NA

CDR3 protein: CASSLGGGHVDGYTF
CDR3 DNA: TGTGCCAGCAGCTTAGGGGGCGGACATGTAGATGGCTACACCTTC
V gene: TRBV7-9
J gene: TRBJ1-2
clone size: NA
D gene: NA

CDR3 protein: CASSPVRSTDTQYF
CDR3 DNA: TGCGCCAGCAGCCCCGTGAGGAGCACAGATACGCAGTATTTT
V gene: TRBV5-1
J gene: TRBJ2-3
clone size: NA
D gene: NA

CDR3 protein: CASSPTGNQPQHF
CDR3 DNA: TGTGCCAGCAGTCCGACAGGGAACCAGCCCCAGCATTTT
V gene: TRBV6-5
J gene: TRBJ1-5
clone size: NA
D gene: TRBD1

CDR3 protein: CSVGGGGRSYEQYF
CDR3 DNA: TGCAGCGTTGGCGGGGGGGGCCGGTCCTACGAGCAGTACTTC
V gene: TRBV29-1
J gene: TRBJ2-7
clone size: NA
D gene: TRBD2

CDR3 protein: CASSYSGTGTYEQYF
CDR3 DNA: TGTGCCAGCAGTTACTCGGGGACAGGGACCTACGAGCAGTACTTC
V gene: TRBV6-5
J gene: TRBJ2-7
clone size: NA
D gene: TRBD1

CDR3 protein: CASRTGTSGFNEQFF
CDR3 DNA: TGTGCCAGCAGAACCGGGACTAGCGGGTTTAATGAGCAGTTCTTC
V gene: TRBV3-1/TRBV3-2
J gene: TRBJ2-1
clone size: NA
D gene: TRBD2

CDR3 protein: CASSQKRLAALCEGEAFF
CDR3 DNA: TGCGCCAGCAGTCAAAAAAGATTGGCAGCCCTTTGTGAGGGTGAAGCTTTCTTT
V gene: TRBV23-1
J gene: TRBJ1-1
clone size: NA
D gene: NA

CDR3 protein: CASSDRGRTEAFF
CDR3 DNA: TGTGCCAGCAGCGACAGGGGGCGCACTGAAGCTTTCTTT
V gene: TRBV6-5
J gene: TRBJ1-1
clone size: NA
D gene: TRBD1

CDR3 protein: CASSRVDRENTEAFF
CDR3 DNA: TGCGCCAGCAGCCGGGTAGACAGAGAGAACACTGAAGCTTTCTTT
V gene: TRBV4-3
J gene: TRBJ1-1
clone size: NA
D gene: NA

CDR3 protein: CASSFGAGRGNEKLFF
CDR3 DNA: TGTGCCAGCAGTTTTGGGGCTGGGAGGGGTAATGAAAAACTGTTTTTT
V gene: TRBV2
J gene: TRBJ1-4
clone size: NA
D gene: NA

CDR3 protein: CASSGQGATGELFF
CDR3 DNA: TGTGCCAGCAGCGGACAGGGGGCAACCGGGGAGCTGTTTTTT
V gene: TRBV11-2
J gene: TRBJ2-2
clone size: NA
D gene: TRBD1

CDR3 protein: CASSFNRESNYGYTF
CDR3 DNA: TGTGCCAGCAGCTTTAACAGGGAATCAAACTATGGCTACACCTTC
V gene: TRBV7-9
J gene: TRBJ1-2
clone size: NA
D gene: NA

CDR3 protein: CATQPFTYSLRPNTGELFF
CDR3 DNA: TGTGCCACGCAACCGTTCACTTACAGCTTGCGTCCGAACACCGGGGAGCTGTTTTTT
V gene: TRBV7-6
J gene: TRBJ2-2
clone size: NA
D gene: NA

CDR3 protein: CASSWETYNEQFF
CDR3 DNA: TGTGCCAGCAGCTGGGAGACCTACAATGAGCAGTTCTTC
V gene: TRBV7-2
J gene: TRBJ2-1
clone size: once
D gene: NA

CDR3 protein: CASSPGKNNEQFF
CDR3 DNA: TGTGCCAGCAGTCCCGGGAAGAACAATGAGCAGTTCTTC
V gene: TRBV12-3/TRBV12-4
J gene: TRBJ2-1
clone size: NA
D gene: NA

CDR3 protein: CASTKTGGTDTQYF
CDR3 DNA: TGTGCCAGCACCAAGACGGGAGGCACAGATACGCAGTATTTT
V gene: TRBV7-9
J gene: TRBJ2-3
clone size: NA
D gene: NA

CDR3 protein: CATSDRRGRGYTF
CDR3 DNA: TGTGCCACCAGTGATCGCAGGGGGCGGGGCTACACCTTC
V gene: TRBV24-1
J gene: TRBJ1-2
clone size: few
D gene: TRBD1

CDR3 protein: CASSVGQGQWSYGYTF
CDR3 DNA: TGTGCCAGCAGTGTAGGACAGGGGCAGTGGAGCTATGGCTACACCTTC
V gene: TRBV2
J gene: TRBJ1-2
clone size: NA
D gene: TRBD1

CDR3 protein: CASSPTLRQGREQYF
CDR3 DNA: TGTGCCAGCAGCCCGACCCTACGACAGGGTCGAGAGCAGTACTTC
V gene: TRBV5-6
J gene: TRBJ2-7
clone size: once
D gene: TRBD1

CDR3 protein: CASSSPDRPNQPQHF
CDR3 DNA: TGTGCCAGCAGCTCCCCCGACAGACCCAATCAGCCCCAGCATTTT
V gene: TRBV7-2
J gene: TRBJ1-5
clone size: once
D gene: NA

CDR3 protein: CSASMETGELFF
CDR3 DNA: TGCAGTGCTAGTATGGAGACCGGGGAGCTGTTTTTT
V gene: TRBV20-1
J gene: TRBJ2-2
clone size: NA
D gene: NA